The clone carrying this T cell receptor (beta chain) was counted once. No antigen is known for it. A much larger clone sits a single nucleotide away, making a read error possible. The data derive from a study of regulatory T cells in long-lasting Graves disease. Library construction for TCR beta used iRepertoire HTBI primers and Arm-PCR of CDR3 regions. Each CDR3 protein is one row after TCRdb ran MiXCR on the multiplex PCR reads. The table shows roughly 530,000 distinct CDR3 sequences, with about 15% occurring only once. Study observations and caveats: The TCR repertoire of persistent Graves' patients was less diverse than that of newly diagnosed ones. Clonotypes that were public and shared totalled roughly 3,000 in persistent patients versus 750 to 1,000 in new patients.

The time point is: newly diagnosed GD, antithyroid drugs for less than 3 months. The TCR library was made from RNA extracted from PBMCs. From germline, CDR1 is MNHEY and CDR2 SVGAGI. The CDR3 runs to 15 residues. V lost 4 bases to trimming and J lost 8 bases, with 18 bases between them. A further study also used this sample, focusing on T cells in Graves' hyperthyroidism and ophthalmopathy. That publication notes: HTBI primers were employed in a first-round RT-PCR of the TCR CDR3.

The sequences come from peripheral blood mononuclear cells (PBMCs), collected at new diagnosis, from a patient treated with antithyroid drugs. The sequence derives from a woman aged 35-60 years with Graves disease. This chain joins TRBV6-5 and TRBJ2-1; D is perhaps TRBD2 (5 bases). DNA of the CDR3: TGTGCCAGCAGTTCCCATAGCGATCCGATGGATGAGCAGTTCTTC. This encodes CASSSHSDPMDEQFF.